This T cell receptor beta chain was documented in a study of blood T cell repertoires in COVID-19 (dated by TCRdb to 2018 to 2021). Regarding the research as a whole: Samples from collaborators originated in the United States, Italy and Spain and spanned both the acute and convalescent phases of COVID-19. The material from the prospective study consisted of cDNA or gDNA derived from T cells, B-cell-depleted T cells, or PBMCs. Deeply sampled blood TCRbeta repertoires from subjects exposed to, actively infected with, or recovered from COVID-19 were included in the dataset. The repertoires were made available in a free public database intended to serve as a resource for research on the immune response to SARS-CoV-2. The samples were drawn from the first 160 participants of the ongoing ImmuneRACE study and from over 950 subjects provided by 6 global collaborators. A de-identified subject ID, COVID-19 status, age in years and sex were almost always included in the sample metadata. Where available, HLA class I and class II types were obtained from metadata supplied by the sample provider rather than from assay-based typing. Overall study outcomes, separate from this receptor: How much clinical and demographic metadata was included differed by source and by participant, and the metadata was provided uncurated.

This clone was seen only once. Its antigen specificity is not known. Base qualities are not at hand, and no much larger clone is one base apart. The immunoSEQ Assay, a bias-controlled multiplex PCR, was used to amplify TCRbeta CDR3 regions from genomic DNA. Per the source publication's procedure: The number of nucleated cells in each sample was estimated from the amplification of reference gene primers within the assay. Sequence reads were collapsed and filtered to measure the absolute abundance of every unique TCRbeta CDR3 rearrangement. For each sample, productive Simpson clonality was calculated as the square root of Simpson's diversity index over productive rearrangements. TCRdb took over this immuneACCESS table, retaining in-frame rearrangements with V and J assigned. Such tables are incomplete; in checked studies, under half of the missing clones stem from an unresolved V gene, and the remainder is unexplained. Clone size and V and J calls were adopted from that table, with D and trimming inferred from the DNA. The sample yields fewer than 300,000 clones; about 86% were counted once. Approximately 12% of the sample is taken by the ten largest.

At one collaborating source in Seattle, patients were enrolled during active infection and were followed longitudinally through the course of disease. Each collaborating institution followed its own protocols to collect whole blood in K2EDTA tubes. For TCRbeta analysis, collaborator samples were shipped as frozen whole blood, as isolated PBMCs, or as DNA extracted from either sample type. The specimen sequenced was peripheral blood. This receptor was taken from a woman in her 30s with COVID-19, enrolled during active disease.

The CDR3 in this case is CASSIGQGASGYTF. The DNA sequence is TGTGCCAGCAGTATCGGACAGGGGGCGAGTGGCTACACCTTC. The chain is encoded by TRBV27 joined to TRBJ1-2; 11 of the junction bases match TRBD1. Trimmed from V: 5 bases; trimmed from J: 7 bases; junction bases lacking a gene match: 6. CDR3 length: 14 amino acids, cysteine to phenylalanine. Only the CDR3 DNA stays, 42 bases, in frame from base 1. Looking up the germline V gene (reference sequence) yields CDR1 MNHEY and CDR2 SMNVEV.